A selection of T cell receptor beta chains follows, all from one sample in a study of early T cells in non-severe SARS-CoV-2 infection. TCRdb re-analysed the 5' RACE reads in MiXCR, keeping a single row per CDR3 protein. The profile covers approximately 39,000 distinct CDR3 sequences, with 5.5% to 8% appearing a single time and 24% taken by the ten largest. Source: whole blood, taken at baseline. Every receptor here comes from an adult who was a healthcare worker with PCR-confirmed SARS-CoV-2 infection or an uninfected control (not recorded which). Both conserved end residues are part of each CDR3. The D gene is left open where the match is weak. For some rows the clone size is stated as once, few or many, or as a class when expanded; others skip it.

NA | TRBJ1-2 | many | TRBV24-1 | TGTGCCACCAGTGATTCAAACAGGGTTGGAACGACTGGCTACACCTTC | CATSDSNRVGTTGYTF
NA | TRBJ2-3 | many | TRBV7-8 | TGTGCCAGCAGCTCGTGGGAGATCAAAGGTTCGCAGTATTTT | CASSSWEIKGSQYF
NA | TRBJ1-1 | few | TRBV4-3 | TGCGCCAGCAGCCAAGATTTATATGTTCGGTTGGACACTGAAGCTTTCTTT | CASSQDLYVRLDTEAFF
TRBD1 | TRBJ1-5 | NA | TRBV10-2 | TGCGCCAGCACCGACCGGACAGGGCGTTCGTCTGAGCCCCAGCATTTT | CASTDRTGRSSEPQHF
TRBD1 | TRBJ1-6 | many | TRBV7-8 | TGTGCCAGCAGCTTAGGAACAGGGGTATGGGGTTCACCCCTCCACTTT | CASSLGTGVWGSPLHF
TRBD2 | TRBJ2-5 | NA | TRBV2 | TGTGCCAGCGGATCTAGCGGGGCGAGCCAAGAGACCCAGTACTTC | CASGSSGASQETQYF
NA | TRBJ1-2 | NA | TRBV5-1 | TGCGCCAGCAGCTTGGGAGACCAAAGGACTACTGGCTACACCTTC | CASSLGDQRTTGYTF
TRBD2 | TRBJ2-5 | few | TRBV11-2 | TGTGCCAGCAGCATCCAAACTAGCGGGGGAGAGACCCAGTACTTC | CASSIQTSGGETQYF
TRBD2 | TRBJ2-3 | many | TRBV11-2 | TGTGCCAGCAGCCCTCCGGGGGGTGTCGCAGATACGCAGTATTTT | CASSPPGGVADTQYF
NA | TRBJ2-1 | many | TRBV2 | TGTGCCAGCTGGGCGAGGGGAACCTACAATGAGCAGTTCTTC | CASWARGTYNEQFF